Shown below are 10 T cell receptor beta chains from a single sample sequenced in a study of spatial heterogeneity in lung cancer (dated by TCRdb to 2018 to 2020). Receptors were amplified or captured by 5' RACE. Instrument used: NextSeq 500. TCRdb applied fastp at Q25 and MiXCR to the public reads, then kept only in-frame beta chains. Rows with a matching CDR3 protein are joined into one entry that keeps the most common DNA and genes. The sample data list more than 60,000 distinct CDR3 sequences, and roughly 6.4% of these were observed just once. Roughly 14% of the sample lies in the top ten. In the paper's terms, the time point label means: sample taken at primary tumor resection. The specimen comprised PBMCs, sampled at surgery. All receptors come from a female donor with early-stage non-small cell lung cancer.

This clonotype has a count of ten or more. V and J are TRBV2 and TRBJ2-3; D gene ambiguous. The ends were cut back, 10 bases at V and 5 bases at J, with 19 bases in the middle. This CDR3 has 14 amino acids. Germline CDR1 SNHLY, CDR2 FYNNEI. CDR3 sequence: CATGRVERVDTQYF. In nucleotides, the CDR3 is TGTGCCACCGGTCGGGTAGAACGGGTAGATACGCAGTATTTT.

This clonotype was counted ten times or more. The chain's CDR3 is CASRPEADTQYF. The DNA for the CDR3 is TGTGCCAGCAGGCCCGAAGCGGATACGCAGTATTTT. The V and J genes are TRBV12-3 or TRBV12-4 and TRBJ2-3, with no clear D. The V end was cut by 6 bases, the J end by 6 bases, with 10 bases between. The CDR3 is made up of 12 amino acids.

This clonotype was seen only once. A read error may be the cause here, since a much bigger clone is one base away. This chain joins TRBV10-3 and TRBJ2-7, with D maybe TRBD1 (5 bases). Germline V lookup: CDR1 ENHRY, CDR2 SYGVKD. The CDR3 runs to 13 residues. CDR3 in amino acids: CAISDQGAYEQHV. CDR3 sequence (DNA): TGTGCCATCAGTGATCAGGGCGCCTACGAGCAGCACGTC.

This clonotype was recorded many times. The rearrangement links TRBV6-2 or TRBV6-3 to TRBJ1-5; D not certain. The V gene lost 2 bases and the J gene lost 4 bases, with 6 bases spanning the gap. CDR1 is MNHEY and CDR2 is SVGEGT in the germline V gene. This CDR3 is built from 13 residues. CDR3 nucleotides: TGTGCCAGCAGTTACGTGGTTAATCAGCCCCAGCATTTT. Its protein is CASSYVVNQPQHF.

The gene calls are TRBV10-3 and TRBJ1-6; 12 bases align to TRBD1. Germline V lookup: CDR1 ENHRY, CDR2 SYGVKD. This CDR3 comprises 17 residues. The V gene end was trimmed by 2 bases and the J gene end by 7 bases; junction bases not matched to a gene: 6. The CDR3 loop is CAISEEGQGAENSPLHF. CDR3 DNA: TGTGCCATCAGTGAGGAGGGACAGGGGGCGGAAAATTCACCCCTCCACTTT.

There are many counts of this clonotype. The chain links TRBV28 to TRBJ2-3, with 9 positions matching TRBD2. The junction had 2 bases not matched to a gene; V was cut back by 7 bases and J by 9 bases. The germline gives CDR1 MDHEN, CDR2 SYDVKM. The CDR3 extends over 11 amino acids. The CDR3: CASKTSGTQYF. DNA for the CDR3: TGTGCCAGCAAAACTAGCGGGACGCAGTATTTT.

In its sample, this clonotype was seen a few times. The gene calls are TRBV3-1 and TRBJ1-5; 7 nucleotides line up with TRBD1. Germline V gene data show CDR1 as LGHDT and CDR2 as YNNKEL (reference sequence). With V trimmed by 0 bases and J by 2 bases, 16 bases remained unmatched. The CDR3 has 20 amino acids. The CDR3 region has the DNA TGTGCCAGCAGCCAAGAAAGGACGGACAGGTTCTCGTTGGGCAATCAGCCCCAGCATTTT. Residues: CASSQERTDRFSLGNQPQHF.

In this sample, this clonotype turned up a few times. The chain couples TRBV28 to TRBJ2-3, with D possibly matching TRBD2 (5 bases). The ends were cut back, 3 bases at V and 1 base at J, with 20 bases in the middle. CDR1 MDHEN and CDR2 SYDVKM come from the germline V gene. CDR3 size: 18 residues. The CDR3 region is CASSFIWKRALRTDTQYF. CDR3 sequence (DNA): TGTGCCAGCAGTTTCATCTGGAAGAGGGCCCTCCGCACAGATACGCAGTATTTT.

This clonotype was picked up many times. This chain links TRBV24-1 with TRBJ2-4; D gene unclear. This CDR3 is 14 amino acids long. Germline-derived CDR1 and CDR2 are KGHDR and SFDVKD. Trimming left V 6 bases short and J 0 bases short, with 8 bases between. CDR3 sequence: CATSRSGAKNIQYF. The CDR3 coding sequence is TGTGCCACCAGTAGATCAGGAGCCAAAAACATTCAGTACTTC.

The rearrangement joins TRBV5-1 to TRBJ2-7, with 7 nucleotides matching TRBD2. The CDR3 has 16 residues. The V gene's germline CDR1 is SGHRS and CDR2 YFSETQ. Trimming removed 4 bases from V and 0 bases from J; junction bases left unmatched: 10. The CDR3 DNA reads TGCGCCAGCAGCCCGCGAAGCGGGGTTAGCTCCTACGAGCAGTACTTC. Translation: CASSPRSGVSSYEQYF.